These 23 T cell receptor beta chains share one sample of origin, sequenced in a study of Graves' ophthalmopathy and Graves' hyperthyroidism. Amplifying from RNA transcripts, the study obtained TCR beta CDR3 regions. An opening RT-PCR round employed HTBI primers and preceded a second-round multiplex PCR. One entry per CDR3 protein results from TCRdb running MiXCR on the multiplex PCR reads. This table holds just over 600,000 distinct CDR3 sequences, 20% to 25% found once. The sequenced sample consisted of peripheral blood. These receptors were obtained from a woman between 18 and 30 years old with stable Graves' hyperthyroidism. Some clones in this sample may be carry-over from other donors' samples.

This clonotype was seen many times. The chain couples TRBV28 to TRBJ2-7; 7 bases are shared with TRBD1. The CDR3 sequence is 12 residues long. Trimming cost V 11 bases and J 2 bases; bases outside gene matches: 6. Germline CDR1 and CDR2: MDHEN and SYDVKM. CDR3 coding DNA: TGTGCCGCTCGACAGGGCGCCTACGAGCAGTACTTC. Protein sequence: CAARQGAYEQYF. The full variable domain, with the rest looked up from reference TRBV28 and TRBJ2-7, is DVKVTQSSRYLVKRTGEKVFLECVQDMDHENMFWYRQDPGLGLRLIYFSYDVKMKEKGDIPEGYSVSREKKERFSLILESASTNQTSMYLCAARQGAYEQYFGPGTRLTVT.

This clonotype showed up many times. The V call is TRBV29-1, the J call TRBJ2-5; tentatively, D is TRBD2 (6 bases). V lost 3 bases and J 5 bases, leaving 16 bases between the germline ends. This CDR3 region has 14 residues. Germline-derived CDR1 and CDR2 are SQVTM and ANQGSEA. The CDR3 DNA follows: TGCAGCGTTGAGACCGGGAGCGGTAGGGAGACCCAGTACTTC. Protein product: CSVETGSGRETQYF.

The V call is TRBV28, the J call TRBJ2-7; tentatively, D is TRBD1 (5 bases). The V gene's germline CDR1 is MDHEN and CDR2 SYDVKM. This CDR3 spans 14 amino acids. V was trimmed by 2 bases and J by 4 bases, leaving 12 bases between them. DNA of the CDR3: TGTGCCAGCAGTTTAATGGGCAGGGAATACGAGCAGTACTTC. Translated: CASSLMGREYEQYF.

This clonotype was found many times. This sequence joins TRBV6-5 and TRBJ1-6; D gene ambiguous. Deletions cut 0 bases from V and 8 bases from J, with 11 bases between. From germline, CDR1 is MNHEY and CDR2 SVGAGI. This CDR3 spans 15 amino acids. In DNA, the CDR3 is TGTGCCAGCAGTTACTCTGTCCAGGTCGATTCACCCCTCCACTTT. As protein: CASSYSVQVDSPLHF.

The table lists this clonotype with a few counts. The chain uses TRBV27 and TRBJ2-6; no reliable D call. This CDR3 contains 16 residues. Germline CDR1 MNHEY, CDR2 SMNVEV (reference sequence). With 9 bases removed from V and 0 bases from J, the gap between germline ends came to 15 bases. The CDR3 sequence is CASSSGLLSGANVLTF. In nucleotides, the CDR3 is TGTGCCAGTTCGTCTGGATTACTCTCTGGGGCCAACGTCCTGACTTTC.

This clonotype was observed many times. At one of its ends the junction is not consistent with the germline gene, which may arise from a read error. The CDR3 sequence is CASSSRGTNYGYTF. The CDR3 DNA reads as TGCGCCAGCAGCTCACGGGGGACTAACTATGGCTACACCTTC. The J gene is TRBJ1-2, the V gene TRBV27; tentative D call: TRBD1 (5 bases). Per the germline V gene, CDR1 is MNHEY and CDR2 is SMNVEV (reference sequence). The CDR3 is made up of 14 amino acids.

A remark on this clonotype: This may be a read error: a much more frequent sequence differs by one nucleotide. Here the CDR3 omits its conserved ending phenylalanine or tryptophan, so a read error is the likely source. V is TRBV6-1 and J is TRBJ1-5, with 9 bases matching TRBD1. This CDR3 is 14 amino acids long. From germline, CDR1 is MNHNS and CDR2 SASEGT. J was trimmed by 7 bases and V by 5 bases; bases with no gene match: 6. The CDR3 reads CASSLGTGWQPQHL. In DNA form, the CDR3 reads TGTGCCAGCAGTCTCGGGACAGGGTGGCAGCCCCAGCATTTG.

This clonotype was picked up many times. V gene TRBV6-1 combines with J gene TRBJ2-5; TRBD2 aligns across 14 bases. The CDR3 totals 18 residues. J gave up 0 bases and V 5 bases, and 8 bases lay outside the gene matches. Germline V gives CDR1 MNHNS, CDR2 SASEGT. CDR3: CASSPTTSGGGYQETQYF. DNA of the CDR3: TGTGCCAGCAGTCCTACGACTAGCGGGGGGGGTTACCAAGAGACCCAGTACTTC.

The chain recombines TRBV15 with TRBJ2-5; 8 bases align to TRBD1. The CDR3 length is 14 residues. Trimming took 3 bases from V and 4 from J; bases not matched to a gene: 4. The germline CDR1 and CDR2 sequences are LNHNV and YYDKDF (reference sequence). CDR3 sequence: CATSSGQGGETQYF. The CDR3 nucleotides read TGTGCCACCAGCAGTGGACAGGGAGGAGAGACCCAGTACTTC.

This clonotype appeared many times. The V gene is TRBV7-8, the J gene TRBJ1-5; TRBD1 is a possible D gene (6 bases). This CDR3 region has 14 residues. Trimming pared 4 bases from V and 2 bases from J, leaving 9 bases between. In germline, CDR1 is SGHVS, CDR2 FQNEAQ. The CDR3 DNA reads as TGTGCCAGCAGCTCGGACAGCCGCAATCAGCCCCAGCATTTT. Residues: CASSSDSRNQPQHF. The full variable domain, completed using reference TRBV7-8 and TRBJ1-5, is GAGVSQSPRYKVAKRGQDVALRCDPISGHVSLFWYQQALGQGPEFLTYFQNEAQLDKSGLPSDRFFAERPEGSVSTLKIQRTQQEDSAVYLCASSSDSRNQPQHFGDGTRLSIL.

The sample holds many counts of this clonotype. The chain joins TRBV12-3 or TRBV12-4 to TRBJ2-5; perhaps D is TRBD1 or TRBD2 (6 bases each). This CDR3 region has 13 residues. The V end was cut by 6 bases, the J end by 5 bases, with 13 bases between. This CDR3 is CASSTGRRETQYF. DNA of the CDR3: TGTGCCAGCAGCACAGGGAGGCGGGAGACCCAGTACTTC.

This clonotype showed up many times. The rearrangement uses TRBV20-1 and TRBJ2-7, with 14 bases identical to TRBD2. The length of the CDR3 is 14 residues. V lost 6 bases, J lost 3 bases, and 4 bases stayed unmatched. Germline V gene sequence: CDR1 DFQATT, CDR2 SNEGSKA (reference sequence). The DNA of the CDR3 is TGCAGTGCCGCGGGACTAGCGGGAGACTACGAGCAGTACTTC. It codes for CSAAGLAGDYEQYF.

The gene calls are TRBV24-1 and TRBJ1-2, with 7 bases fitting TRBD1. The germline V gene encodes CDR1 KGHDR and CDR2 SFDVKD. This CDR3 is built from 13 residues. V lost 9 bases and J lost 2; bases outside the gene matches: 5. For the CDR3, the DNA is TGTGCCACCTCTGGACAGGAGAACTATGGCTACACCTTC. Translated, it gives CATSGQENYGYTF.

This clonotype was counted between two and nine times. This chain links TRBV28 with TRBJ2-6, with unresolved D. CDR1 MDHEN and CDR2 SYDVKM come from the germline V gene. V lost 2 bases, J lost 0 bases, and 8 bases lay in between. CDR3 size: 16 residues. This CDR3 is CASSLNWFSGANVLTF. The DNA of the CDR3 is TGTGCCAGCAGTTTAAATTGGTTCTCTGGGGCCAACGTCCTGACTTTC.

This rearrangement joins TRBV20-1 to TRBJ2-7; D not certain. V dropped 3 bases and J dropped 2 bases, with 11 bases sitting between them. The CDR3 has 13 residues. Germline V lookup: CDR1 DFQATT, CDR2 SNEGSKA (reference sequence). CDR3 nucleotide sequence: TGCAGTGCTAGCTTTCCCAACACCTACGAGCAGTACTTC. This translates into CSASFPNTYEQYF.

Turning to this clonotype: At one boundary the junction diverges from the germline segment, which might be a read error. The chain uses TRBV12-3 or TRBV12-4 and TRBJ1-2; D not resolved. This CDR3 has 13 residues. CDR3 in amino acids: CASSSIRGYGYTF. CDR3 nucleotide sequence: TGCGCCAGCAGTTCCATTCGGGGCTATGGCTACACCTTC.

This clonotype was detected a few times. The chain is built from TRBV30 and TRBJ2-7; the match to TRBD1 covers 9 bases. Germline V lookup: CDR1 GTSNPN, CDR2 SVGIG (reference sequence). This CDR3 has 19 amino acids. Losses at the gene ends were 1 base for V and 3 bases for J; bases not matched to a gene: 19. This CDR3 is CAWSGSGQGSFVSYYEQYF. CDR3 DNA: TGTGCCTGGAGTGGGTCGGGACAGGGAAGTTTCGTGTCCTACTACGAGCAGTACTTC.

This clonotype came up a few times. V is TRBV6-5 and J is TRBJ1-1, with a weak D call TRBD1 (6 bases). The CDR3 contains 11 residues. Trimming shortened V by 2 bases and J by 8 bases, and 6 bases separated the two germline ends. Germline CDR1 reads MNHEY; CDR2 reads SVGAGI. Here the CDR3 reads CASSYDREAFF. The CDR3 DNA follows: TGTGCCAGCAGTTACGACAGGGAAGCTTTCTTT.

This clonotype occurred many times. The chain carries TRBV5-1 and TRBJ2-5; D not resolved. The CDR3 runs to 15 residues. The V end lost 2 bases, the J end lost 4 bases, and 15 bases lay between the germline ends. Germline V gene sequence: CDR1 SGHRS, CDR2 YFSETQ. This CDR3 reads CASSFAGPGPETQYF. In DNA form, the CDR3 reads TGCGCCAGCAGCTTTGCAGGCCCCGGTCCAGAGACCCAGTACTTC.

This clonotype was counted ten times or more. This chain joins TRBV7-2 and TRBJ2-7; TRBD1 matches at 9 bases. Unmatched junction bases numbered 4, after V lost 5 bases and J lost 2 bases. The germline gives CDR1 SGHTA, CDR2 FQGNSA. The CDR3 totals 14 residues. The DNA for the CDR3 is TGTGCCAGCAGCATGCGGACAGGGGCCTACGAGCAGTACTTC. This encodes CASSMRTGAYEQYF. Looking up the rest from reference TRBV7-2 and TRBJ2-7 gives the full variable domain: GAGVSQSPSNKVTEKGKDVELRCDPISGHTALYWYRQSLGQGLEFLIYFQGNSAPDKSGLPSDRFSAERTGGSVSTLTIQRTQQEDSAVYLCASSMRTGAYEQYFGPGTRLTVT.

The J gene is TRBJ2-7, the V gene TRBV5-1; the D is unclear. V lost 0 bases and J 4 bases, leaving 8 bases between the germline ends. Germline V gene data show CDR1 as SGHRS and CDR2 as YFSETQ. The CDR3 spans 13 residues. The CDR3 reads CASSLGSFYEQYF. The CDR3 bases are TGCGCCAGCAGCTTGGGTTCATTTTACGAGCAGTACTTC. The variable domain in full, completed from reference TRBV5-1 and TRBJ2-7, reads KAGVTQTPRYLIKTRGQQVTLSCSPISGHRSVSWYQQTPGQGLQFLFEYFSETQRNKGNFPGRFSGRQFSNSRSEMNVSTLELGDSALYLCASSLGSFYEQYFGPGTRLTVT.

This clonotype was recorded many times. The chain couples TRBV12-3 or TRBV12-4 to TRBJ1-2; D not resolved. The CDR3 consists of 14 residues. V lost 8 bases to trimming and J lost 4 bases, with 17 bases between them. The CDR3 sequence is CASGTTGGFYGYTF. CDR3 DNA sequence: TGTGCCAGCGGAACTACGGGAGGGTTCTATGGCTACACCTTC.

This clonotype was observed at least ten times. Here the CDR3 reads CSARKGQGANEQYF. The CDR3, as DNA: TGCAGTGCTAGAAAGGGACAGGGGGCTAACGAGCAGTACTTC. The chain has TRBV20-1 and TRBJ2-7; 12 bases agree with TRBD1. Germline CDR1 DFQATT, CDR2 SNEGSKA (reference sequence). V gave up 2 bases and J gave up 5 bases; unmatched junction bases: 4. The CDR3 has 14 amino acids.